This note documents a single T cell receptor beta chain sequence. Its antigen is undetermined. The entry originates in a study of OX40 agonist ivuxolimab in advanced cancers. Points from the study as a whole: Normalized T-cell clonal expansion was also low in some nonresponders.

Profiled with immunoSEQ multiplex PCR; TCRdb holds only in-frame clones, not every one. The sample consists of about 23,000 clones, approximately 80% of them appearing once. Autoimmune disease history or systemic immunosuppression barred patients. This sample comprised CD4+ or CD8+ T cells sorted from blood, obtained in a trial of the OX40 agonist ivuxolimab. The TCR originated in an adult with an advanced solid tumor such as melanoma, head and neck, liver or kidney cancer.

The CDR3 reads CASSQDRKRGQETQYF. DNA of the CDR3: TGCGCCAGCAGCCAAGATCGGAAGCGGGGCCAAGAGACCCAGTACTTC. The V and J genes are TRBV4-1 and TRBJ2-5; TRBD2 matches 7 bases. CDR1 and CDR2 from the germline V gene are MGHRA and YSYEKL. V lost 0 bases, J lost 1 base, and 5 bases stayed unmatched. The CDR3 length is 16 residues.